What follows describes a single T cell receptor (beta chain). The study ran its PCR with 60 Vbeta and 13 Jbeta primers. The table came from immunoSEQ multiplex PCR; TCRdb's copy has only in-frame clones and leaves some out. Of around 97,000 clones in the sample, around 81% were seen once. The sample is drawn from a study of cytomegalovirus exposure and HLA in healthy donors. In the study overall: Earlier findings included some 100 million unique TCR beta sequences obtained from 150 million to 200 million T cells.

The germline V gene has CDR1 LNHDA and CDR2 SQIVND (reference sequence). V was pared by 5 bases and J by 1 base, with 14 bases between. The length of the CDR3 is 15 residues. The chain links TRBV19 to TRBJ2-5; possible D gene TRBD2, 5 bases. The TCR comes from a man aged 40-55 years in good health and CMV-seropositive. Sequencing was carried out using PBMCs. The CDR3 coding sequence is TGTGCCAGTAGTCTTCTCGGACTGCTCCAAGAGACCCAGTACTTC. Its protein product is CASSLLGLLQETQYF. Full variable domain (missing parts from reference TRBV19 and TRBJ2-5): DGGITQSPKYLFRKEGQNVTLSCEQNLNHDAMYWYRQDPGQGLRLIYYSQIVNDFQKGDIAEGYSVSREKKESFPLTVTSAQKNPTAFYLCASSLLGLLQETQYFGPGTRLLVL.